This record concerns one T cell receptor beta chain sequence. The antigen remains undetermined. This CDR3 comprises 15 residues. Trimming took 3 bases from V and 2 from J, leaving 14 bases between them. A single record per CDR3 protein comes from TCRdb applying MiXCR to the reads. The sample holds roughly 730,000 distinct CDR3 sequences, around 30% seen once. The sample is drawn from a study of T cell repertoires in cytomegalovirus infection. Across the study: Use of recently identified HLA-C-restricted and well-studied HLA-B-restricted CMV epitopes was part of the study. TCR beta signatures that were public indicated CMV infection and matching HLA type. General study results and limits: Carriers of CMV plus the relevant HLA were identified by cumulative public TCR beta family frequency.

The material was cultured PBMCs, obtained from culture after CMV antigen stimulation. The genes are TRBV12-3 or TRBV12-4 and TRBJ2-7, with D tentatively TRBD2 (6 bases). The source of this sequence is a human donor in good health (CMV status not recorded). Some clones in this sample may be carry-over from other donors' samples. CDR3: CASSFRGTSPYEQYF. The CDR3 nucleotides read TGTGCCAGCAGTTTCCGGGGGACGTCGCCCTACGAGCAGTACTTC.